Shown below are 12 T cell receptor beta chains from a single sample sequenced in a study of cytomegalovirus exposure and HLA in healthy donors. 60 Vbeta and 13 Jbeta primers were used in PCR. TCRdb's table, derived via immunoSEQ multiplex PCR, lists solely in-frame clones and lacks some. Of under 150,000 clones listed, around 82% were seen once; the top ten hold around 5.9%. The sequencing input was PBMCs. The receptors here all came from a woman aged 35 to 49 in good health and CMV-seropositive.

This clone was counted a few times. The chain recombines TRBV25-1 with TRBJ2-5, with TRBD1 matching over 7 bases. The CDR3 runs 15 residues. The ends lost 8 bases at V and 5 bases at J; junction bases unmatched: 14. Per the germline V gene, CDR1 is MGHDK and CDR2 is SYGVNS. CDR3 DNA: TGTGCCAGCGGTTTTGCGACAGGGAGTAGGGAGACCCAGTACTTC. This encodes CASGFATGSRETQYF.

The CDR3 region has the DNA TGTGCCAGCAGGGACAGCTACGAGCAGTACTTC. Protein sequence: CASRDSYEQYF. The chain has TRBV6-1 and TRBJ2-7; a possible D gene is TRBD1 (6 bases). The germline gives CDR1 MNHNS, CDR2 SASEGT. Trimming removed 6 bases at V and 3 bases at J, with 6 bases between. This CDR3 comprises 11 residues.

This sequence joins TRBV27 and TRBJ2-3, with 7 bases that match TRBD1. The CDR3 is 15 residues long. The trim removed 4 bases at V and 2 bases at J, leaving 6 bases unmatched. CDR1 and CDR2 (germline): MNHEY, SMNVEV (reference sequence). The CDR3 loop is CASSYQDRITDTQYF. CDR3 DNA sequence: TGTGCCAGCAGTTACCAGGACAGGATCACAGATACGCAGTATTTT.

This chain connects TRBV29-1 to TRBJ2-5; the match to TRBD2 covers 7 bases. With V trimmed by 3 bases and J by 5 bases, 12 bases remained unmatched. Per the germline V gene, CDR1 is SQVTM and CDR2 is ANQGSEA. The CDR3 spans 15 residues. The CDR3 sequence: CSVDTGGGWEETQYF. The DNA of the CDR3 is TGCAGCGTTGATACGGGGGGAGGATGGGAGGAGACCCAGTACTTC. Based on the CDR3 plus reference TRBV29-1 and TRBJ2-5, the full variable domain is SAVISQKPSRDICQRGTSLTIQCQVDSQVTMMFWYRQQPGQSLTLIATANQGSEATYESGFVIDKFPISRPNLTFSTLTVSNMSPEDSSIYLCSVDTGGGWEETQYFGPGTRLLVL.

The chain uses TRBV7-3 and TRBJ2-5; 8 bases match TRBD2. The CDR3 is made up of 13 amino acids. With V trimmed by 2 bases and J by 9 bases, 5 bases remained unmatched. The germline CDR1 and CDR2 sequences are SGHTA and FQGTGA. CDR3 DNA sequence: TGTGCCAGCAGCTTAGCGGGAGGCCCCCCCCAGTACTTC. Its translation: CASSLAGGPPQYF.

The rearrangement links TRBV5-6 to TRBJ2-7; 12 nucleotides match TRBD1. V lost 7 bases and J lost 4; bases outside the gene matches: 9. Looked up from germline, CDR1 is SGHDT and CDR2 is YYEEEE. This CDR3 is 15 amino acids long. In nucleotides, the CDR3 is TGTGCCAGCGGAGTAACGGGACAGGGGGCATACGAGCAGTACTTC. Translating gives CASGVTGQGAYEQYF.

Comments on this clone: This CDR3 is also generated by other DNA sequences in the sample. The chain recombines TRBV6-5 with TRBJ1-4; TRBD1 might be the D (6 bases). CDR1 MNHEY and CDR2 SVGAGI come from the germline V gene. The V end lost 2 bases, the J end lost 2 bases, and 12 bases lay between the germline ends. CDR3 length: 16 residues. The CDR3 sequence is CASSYRGGATNEKLFF. The CDR3, as DNA: TGTGCCAGCAGTTACCGCGGGGGCGCCACTAATGAAAAACTGTTTTTT.

V gene TRBV15 combines with J gene TRBJ1-5, with TRBD1 as a possible D gene (6 bases). Germline loops: CDR1 LNHNV, CDR2 YYDKDF (reference sequence). V was pared by 0 bases and J by 2 bases, with 20 bases between. There are 19 residues in the CDR3. The CDR3 DNA reads as TGTGCCACCAGCAGAGATTCAAGGGGGGGGGCGGGGGGCAATCAGCCCCAGCATTTT. It translates to CATSRDSRGGAGGNQPQHF. Supplemented by reference TRBV15 and TRBJ1-5, the full variable domain reads DAMVIQNPRYQVTQFGKPVTLSCSQTLNHNVMYWYQQKSSQAPKLLFHYYDKDFNNEADTPDNFQSRRPNTSFCFLDIRSPGLGDTAMYLCATSRDSRGGAGGNQPQHFGDGTRLSIL.

The chain uses TRBV7-8 and TRBJ2-7; D gene ambiguous. This CDR3 is built from 11 residues. Germline CDR1 reads SGHVS; CDR2 reads FQNEAQ. With 5 bases removed from V and 5 bases from J, the gap between germline ends came to 7 bases. CDR3 region: CASSLGDEQYF. For the CDR3, the DNA is TGTGCCAGCAGCCTAGGAGACGAGCAGTACTTC. Drawing the rest from reference TRBV7-8 and TRBJ2-7, the complete variable domain is GAGVSQSPRYKVAKRGQDVALRCDPISGHVSLFWYQQALGQGPEFLTYFQNEAQLDKSGLPSDRFFAERPEGSVSTLKIQRTQQEDSAVYLCASSLGDEQYFGPGTRLTVT.

This clone was detected once. This chain links TRBV2 with TRBJ1-6; 10 positions match TRBD1. This CDR3 is 14 amino acids long. After removal of 6 bases from V and 7 bases from J, the junction contained 3 bases not matched to a gene. The germline gives CDR1 SNHLY, CDR2 FYNNEI. Here the CDR3 DNA reads TGTGCCAGCAGCCAGACAGGGGGCAATTCACCCCTCCACTTT. Translation: CASSQTGGNSPLHF.

To note about this clone: One end of the junction is discordant with germline, which a read error may explain. V gene TRBV7-9 combines with J gene TRBJ1-4; TRBD1 agrees at 8 bases. This CDR3 has 15 amino acids. CDR1 and CDR2 (germline): SEHNR, FQNEAQ (reference sequence). CDR3 region: CSSSQDRVTNEKLFF. CDR3 nucleotide sequence: TGTTCCAGCAGCCAGGACAGGGTTACTAATGAAAAACTGTTTTTT.

V gene TRBV29-1 combines with J gene TRBJ1-1, with D unresolved. Trimming cost V 7 bases and J 0 bases, with 12 bases left between them. Germline CDR1 and CDR2: SQVTM and ANQGSEA. This CDR3 spans 13 amino acids. CDR3 coding DNA: TGCAGCGGCCTACAGTATTTGAACACTGAAGCTTTCTTT. Translated: CSGLQYLNTEAFF. Filled out from reference TRBV29-1 and TRBJ1-1, the complete variable domain reads SAVISQKPSRDICQRGTSLTIQCQVDSQVTMMFWYRQQPGQSLTLIATANQGSEATYESGFVIDKFPISRPNLTFSTLTVSNMSPEDSSIYLCSGLQYLNTEAFFGQGTRLTVV.